Here is one T cell receptor (beta chain) with its context. The sample belongs to a study of blood T cell repertoires in COVID-19. In the study overall: Sites in the United States, Italy and Spain provided acute and convalescent COVID-19 samples. T cells, B-cell-depleted T cells, or PBMCs provided the cDNA or gDNA that served as material.

Cohort allocation depended upon clinical history that participants reported. Original handling: Reference gene primer amplification gave estimated nucleated cell counts. Profiling relied on immunoSEQ multiplex PCR, and the TCRdb table lists in-frame clones only, not all of them. That table gives V, J and clone size, and the DNA gave D and trimming. This table has a few hundred thousand clones, 75% to 90% appearing once. This receptor was obtained from a man in his late teens or twenties who had recovered from COVID-19. The specimen was PBMCs or T cells enriched from blood (not recorded which).

Written as DNA, the CDR3 is TGTGCCAGCAGCCCCCAGGTGAACACTGAAGCTTTCTTT. Its protein product is CASSPQVNTEAFF. The genes are TRBV7-3 and TRBJ1-1, with unresolved D. The V end lost 5 bases, the J end lost 0 bases, and 7 bases lay between the germline ends. This CDR3 has 13 residues. Germline V gene sequence: CDR1 SGHTA, CDR2 FQGTGA.